This is a list of T cell receptor beta chains from one sample in a study of blood T cell repertoires in COVID-19. The repertoire was sequenced with immunoSEQ multiplex PCR; TCRdb's copy has only in-frame clones and lacks some. The sample holds some 250,000 clones, around 85% seen once. Source material: PBMCs or T cells enriched from blood (not recorded which). The receptors shown here come from a woman between 50 and 59 years old who had recovered from COVID-19. The conserved cysteine and the conserved F or W are not part of the CDR3 here.

v_gene,CDR3aa
TRBV13,ASSLATSDGTGFTGELF
TRBV3-1/TRBV3-2,ASSWGLAGGYNEQF
TRBV14,ASSQDQWLAGGNGELF
TRBV6-5,ASNTNKDSTEAF
TRBV10-3,AISESRGSGTDTQY
TRBV24-1,ATGGDNEQF
TRBV7-2,ASSPMGGVTDTQY
TRBV7-8,ASSLVAQAQEQF
TRBV28,ASSRTNYRVYGYT
TRBV3-1/TRBV3-2,ASSQDLLAGGYSYEQY
TRBV5-1,ASSVRVGGRNTEAF
TRBV5-6,ASSSPIGGNTEAF
TRBV9,ASSPPLTDTQY
TRBV5-1,ASSLVADEQY
TRBV19,ASSPGENTEAF
TRBV5-1,ASSSTTEAF
TRBV18,ASSPRRGYGNTIY
TRBV7-6,ASSVRGASLNTEAF
TRBV19,ASSIARDRGYGYT
TRBV2,ASSEEGYTEAF
TRBV7-9,ASSLGSQGEQF
TRBV2,ASIVGAEAF
TRBV4-2,ASSQVGGNTDTQY
TRBV7-9,ASRSASGPEQY
TRBV11-2,ASSSPGGSYNEQF
TRBV27,ASSPYRLLTLRTRTYEQY
TRBV28,ASSFQVHWDRHRSSYNSPLH
TRBV18,ASSPRGGNTEAF
TRBV28,ASSPIVPTGDLTDTQY
TRBV12-3/TRBV12-4,ASSLVGGEQY
TRBV5-1,ASSLTGQPLGYEQY
TRBV7-8,ASSLASALIAANPLH
TRBV5-1,ASSLSLSGELF
TRBV6-2/TRBV6-3,ASSYLASGPYEQY
TRBV6-5,AIGTSGYEQY
TRBV2,ASSDRPGGGETQY
TRBV14,ASSQDRNTEAF